This entry lists 23 T cell receptor gamma chains sequenced from one sample in a study of gamma-delta T cells after stem cell transplantation listed by TCRdb under 2016. The method was RT-PCR. This sample was sequenced with an Illumina MiSeq. Clones were re-identified by TCRdb from the public reads with CATT, and rows with the same DNA were merged. Present in this sample are under 900 gamma-chain clones, roughly 9.7% of which were seen just once. Clones ranked in the top ten supply roughly 34% of the sample. Sample: gamma-delta T cells. The receptors were sampled from a human donor. It is not recorded whose cells these are; they may come from a transplant donor.

This clone is labeled large. This specimen includes other DNA sequences encoding the same CDR3. This rearrangement joins TRGV9 to TRGJP. CDR3 size: 16 residues. The germline gives CDR1 GITISATS, CDR2 ISYDGTV (reference sequence). The V gene end was trimmed by 2 bases and the J gene end by 4 bases; junction bases not matched to a gene: 2. The CDR3 is CALWEAQELGKKIKVF. In DNA form, the CDR3 reads TGTGCCTTGTGGGAGGCACAAGAGTTGGGCAAAAAAATCAAGGTATTT.

CDR3 sequence reads: CALWEVPPLQELGKKIKVF. CDR3 DNA sequence: TGTGCCTTGTGGGAGGTGCCCCCCCTTCAAGAGTTGGGCAAAAAAATCAAGGTATTT. This chain uses TRGV9 with TRGJP. The germline gives CDR1 GITISATS, CDR2 ISYDGTV (reference sequence). After removal of 0 bases from V and 4 bases from J, the junction contained 9 bases not matched to a gene. There are 19 residues in the CDR3.

Regarding this clone: At residue 9, the TCRdb protein departs from the DNA translation, so the protein shown here was derived from the DNA itself. The chain carries TRGV9 and TRGJP1. Germline V gene data show CDR1 as GITISATS and CDR2 as ISYDGTV (reference sequence). This CDR3 has 15 residues. This CDR3 reads CALWETYTAGWFKIF. CDR3 coding DNA: TGTGCCTTGTGGGAGACTTATACCGCTGGTTGGTTCAAGATATTT.

This clone has just a few counts. A read error is possible here, since a much larger clone lies one base away. The sample carries other DNA sequences with the same CDR3. The chain employs TRGV9 and TRGJP. The V segment lost 0 bases and the J segment 4 bases; nucleotides outside the gene matches: 3. The CDR3 is 17 residues long. Germline V gene data show CDR1 as GITISATS and CDR2 as ISYDGTV (reference sequence). The CDR3 here is CALWEVLQELGKKIKVF. CDR3 nucleotides: TGTGCCTTGTGGGAGGTGCTCCAAGAGTTGGGCAAAAAAATCAAGGTATTT.

This clone is large within its sample. Other DNA sequences of this sample code for an identical CDR3. The V gene is TRGV9, the J gene TRGJP. With V trimmed by 0 bases and J by 7 bases, 3 bases remained unmatched. Germline CDR1 reads GITISATS; CDR2 reads ISYDGTV (reference sequence). The CDR3 runs to 16 residues. The CDR3 nucleotides are TGTGCCTTGTGGGAGGTGCCCGAGTTGGGCAAAAAAATCAAGGTATTT. It translates to CALWEVPELGKKIKVF.

The V call is TRGV9, the J call TRGJP. The length of the CDR3 is 24 residues. Germline V CDR1 and CDR2: GITISATS, ISYDGTV (reference sequence). V shed 0 bases and J 5 bases; nucleotides not matched to a gene: 25. The CDR3 is CALWEVRFSNSNGLKELGKKIKVF. The CDR3 bases are TGTGCCTTGTGGGAGGTGCGATTCTCCAATTCGAATGGTTTAAAAGAGTTGGGCAAAAAAATCAAGGTATTT.

This clone ranks as large. The CDR3 nucleotides are TGTGCCTTGTGGGAGGTGCAAGAGGAACGGGGCAAAAAAATCAAGGTATTT. Encoded protein: CALWEVQEERGKKIKVF. This chain connects TRGV9 to TRGJP. J gave up 12 bases and V 0 bases, and 11 bases lay outside the gene matches. The CDR3 has 17 amino acids. Germline V gives CDR1 GITISATS, CDR2 ISYDGTV (reference sequence).

This sequence joins TRGV9 and TRGJP. The V segment lost 3 bases and the J segment 4 bases; nucleotides outside the gene matches: 6. Germline lookup yields CDR1 GITISATS and CDR2 ISYDGTV (reference sequence). This CDR3 spans 17 amino acids. The CDR3 spells CALWEPLQELGKKIKVF. CDR3 DNA: TGTGCCTTGTGGGAGCCCTTACAAGAGTTGGGCAAAAAAATCAAGGTATTT.

On this clone: The protein listed by TCRdb differs at residue 13 from the translated DNA, so the DNA translation is shown. CDR3 in amino acids: CALWEVVELGKKVKVF. CDR3 nucleotide sequence: TGTGCCTTGTGGGAGGTGGTAGAGTTGGGCAAAAAAGTCAAGGTATTT. The V and J genes are TRGV9 and TRGJP. CDR3 length equals 16 residues. From germline, CDR1 is GITISATS and CDR2 ISYDGTV (reference sequence).

This clone has more than one count but fewer than ten. A clone one base away is much larger, so this may be a read error. This same CDR3 is encoded by further DNA sequences in the sample. J is TRGJP and V is TRGV9. The V gene's germline CDR1 is GITISATS and CDR2 ISYDGTV (reference sequence). The CDR3 is made up of 17 amino acids. The ends lost 0 bases at V and 7 bases at J; junction bases unmatched: 6. CDR3 DNA sequence: TGTGCCTTGTGGGAGGTGCAGTCGGAGTTGGGCAAAAAAATCAAGGTATTT. Its protein product is CALWEVQSELGKKIKVF.

As concerns this clone: At residue 14, the translated DNA and the protein in TCRdb do not agree; the protein given here is derived from the DNA. The chain uses TRGV9 and TRGJP. This CDR3 is built from 16 residues. The V gene's germline CDR1 is GITISATS and CDR2 ISYDGTV (reference sequence). CDR3 protein: CALWEIQELGKKIMVF. CDR3 nucleotide sequence: TGTGCCTTGTGGGAGATTCAAGAGTTGGGCAAAAAAATCATGGTATTT.

The rearrangement uses TRGV9 and TRGJP. The CDR3 contains 20 residues. In germline, CDR1 is GITISATS, CDR2 ISYDGTV (reference sequence). V shed 0 bases, J shed 7 bases, and the junction held 15 bases outside the gene matches. The DNA of the CDR3 is TGTGCCTTGTGGGAGGTGCGGGGCCCCTCGCGTGAGTTGGGCAAAAAAATCAAGGTATTT. This codes for CALWEVRGPSRELGKKIKVF.

Sample share makes this clone large (0.1 to 1%). This sample also contains other DNA sequences that code for the same CDR3. CDR3 nucleotide sequence: TGTGCCTTGTGGGAGTTTCAAGAGTTGGGCAAAAAAATCAAGGTATTT. Protein sequence: CALWEFQELGKKIKVF. The genes are TRGV9 and TRGJP. The CDR3 extends over 16 amino acids. V shed 3 bases and J 4 bases; nucleotides not matched to a gene: 3. Germline values: CDR1 GITISATS, CDR2 ISYDGTV (reference sequence).

Of note for this clone: A read error is the likely source, as a far larger clone sits one nucleotide away. In the same sample, other DNA sequences code for this CDR3. V is TRGV9 and J is TRGJP. The germline CDR1 and CDR2 sequences are GITISATS and ISYDGTV (reference sequence). This CDR3 is 16 amino acids long. The CDR3 DNA follows: TGTGCCTTGTGGGAGGTGCAGGAGTTGGGCAAAAAAAACAAGGTATTT. It specifies CALWEVQELGKKNKVF.

Turning to this clone: The likely explanation is a read error, given a far larger clone one base away. V is TRGV9 and J is TRGJ1 or TRGJ2. Germline V gene data show CDR1 as GITISATS and CDR2 as ISYDGTV (reference sequence). The CDR3 runs 18 residues. V dropped 2 bases and J dropped 3; count of bases not matched to a gene: 19. DNA for the CDR3: TGTGCCTTGTGGGAGGCCTATCGCCGGGACTTTAGTTATTATAAGAAACTCTTT. As protein: CALWEAYRRDFSYYKKLF.

This clone was seen a handful of times. TCRdb's protein for this DNA is that of a much larger clone and differs from the translation at residue 7, likely a read error; the protein shown is the DNA translation. The J gene is TRGJP, the V gene TRGV9. Germline V gene sequence: CDR1 GITISATS, CDR2 ISYDGTV (reference sequence). The CDR3 is made up of 15 amino acids. The J segment lost 9 bases and the V segment lost 3 bases, leaving 5 bases of the junction unmatched. The DNA for the CDR3 is TGTGCCTTGTGGGAGAAAGGGTTGGGCAAAAAAATCAAGGTATTT. As protein: CALWEKGLGKKIKVF.

The J gene is TRGJP, the V gene TRGV9. The CDR3 extends over 16 amino acids. Germline CDR1 reads GITISATS; CDR2 reads ISYDGTV (reference sequence). V lost 4 bases to trimming and J lost 9 bases; unmatched junction nucleotides: 9. This CDR3 is CALWDAWGLGKKIKVF. The CDR3 DNA sequence: TGTGCCTTGTGGGACGCTTGGGGGTTGGGCAAAAAAATCAAGGTATTT.

The J gene is TRGJP, the V gene TRGV9. After removal of 4 bases from V and 9 bases from J, the junction contained 9 bases not matched to a gene. The germline gives CDR1 GITISATS, CDR2 ISYDGTV (reference sequence). The CDR3 runs 16 residues. The CDR3 loop is CALWDKGGLGKKIKVF. The CDR3 DNA reads TGTGCCTTGTGGGACAAAGGGGGGTTGGGCAAAAAAATCAAGGTATTT.

The chain has TRGV9 and TRGJ1 or TRGJ2. Germline assignment: CDR1 GITISATS and CDR2 ISYDGTV (reference sequence). The CDR3 sequence is 11 residues long. V lost 0 bases and J lost 12; bases outside the gene matches: 5. Here the CDR3 reads CALWEVKRKLF. The CDR3 DNA sequence: TGTGCCTTGTGGGAGGTGAAGAGGAAACTCTTT.

To note about this clone: The protein TCRdb gives is from a much larger clone and does not agree with this DNA's translation at residue 8, likely a read error; the protein shown here comes from the DNA. The chain joins TRGV9 to TRGJP. Germline assignment: CDR1 GITISATS and CDR2 ISYDGTV (reference sequence). The CDR3 extends over 16 amino acids. The junction had 4 bases not matched to a gene; V was cut back by 0 bases and J by 8 bases. CDR3: CALWEVGKLGKKIKVF. The CDR3 DNA sequence: TGTGCCTTGTGGGAGGTGGGGAAGTTGGGCAAAAAAATCAAGGTATTT.

This clone was counted between two and nine times. This chain connects TRGV9 to TRGJP. CDR3 size: 15 residues. CDR1 is GITISATS and CDR2 is ISYDGTV in the germline V gene (reference sequence). The junction had 6 bases not matched to a gene; V was cut back by 5 bases and J by 8 bases. The CDR3 DNA reads as TGTGCCTTGTGGGGCACAAAGTTGGGCAAAAAAATCAAGGTATTT. It is translated as CALWGTKLGKKIKVF.

By sample fraction, this clone is large. The chain joins TRGV9 to TRGJP. CDR1 is GITISATS and CDR2 is ISYDGTV in the germline V gene (reference sequence). The junction had 7 bases not matched to a gene; V was cut back by 5 bases and J by 6 bases. This CDR3 region has 16 residues. Here the CDR3 reads CALWGGRELGKKIKVF. The CDR3 DNA reads TGTGCCTTGTGGGGGGGCCGAGAGTTGGGCAAAAAAATCAAGGTATTT.

Of note for this clone: TCRdb pairs this DNA with a much larger clone's protein that differs at residue 10, likely a read error; the protein shown was translated from the DNA. CDR3 nucleotide sequence: TGTGCCTTGTGGGAGCTCCAAGAGTTGGACAAAAAAATCAAGGTATTT. It codes for CALWELQELDKKIKVF. The chain couples TRGV9 to TRGJP. This CDR3 is built from 16 residues. Germline-derived CDR1 and CDR2 are GITISATS and ISYDGTV (reference sequence).